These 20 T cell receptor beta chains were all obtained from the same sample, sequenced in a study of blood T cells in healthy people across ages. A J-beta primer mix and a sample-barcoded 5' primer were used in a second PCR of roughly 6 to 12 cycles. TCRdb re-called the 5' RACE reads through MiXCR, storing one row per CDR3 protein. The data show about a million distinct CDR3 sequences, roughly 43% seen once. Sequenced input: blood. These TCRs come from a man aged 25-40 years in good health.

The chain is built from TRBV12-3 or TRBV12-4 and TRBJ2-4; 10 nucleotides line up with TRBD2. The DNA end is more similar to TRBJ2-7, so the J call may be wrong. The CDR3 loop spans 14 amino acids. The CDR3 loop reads CASSPSGGLYEQYF. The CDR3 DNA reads TGTGCCAGCAGCCCTAGCGGGGGCCTCTACGAGCAGTACTTC.

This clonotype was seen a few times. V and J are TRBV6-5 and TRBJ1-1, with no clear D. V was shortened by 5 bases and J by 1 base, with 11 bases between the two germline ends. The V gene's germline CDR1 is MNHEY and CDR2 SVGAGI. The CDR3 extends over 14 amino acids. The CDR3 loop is CASSDRGGNTEAFF. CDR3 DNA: TGTGCCAGCAGTGATCGGGGAGGGAACACTGAAGCTTTCTTT.

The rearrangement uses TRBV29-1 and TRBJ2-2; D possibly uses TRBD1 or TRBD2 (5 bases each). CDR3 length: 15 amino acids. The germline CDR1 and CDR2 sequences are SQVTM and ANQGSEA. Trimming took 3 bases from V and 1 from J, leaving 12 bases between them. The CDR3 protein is CSVEGGTKNTGELFF. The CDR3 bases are TGCAGCGTTGAGGGTGGGACGAAGAACACCGGGGAGCTGTTTTTT.

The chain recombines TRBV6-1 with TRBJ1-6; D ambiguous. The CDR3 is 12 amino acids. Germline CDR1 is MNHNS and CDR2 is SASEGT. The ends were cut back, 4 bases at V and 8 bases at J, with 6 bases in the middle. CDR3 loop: CASSGPYSPLHF. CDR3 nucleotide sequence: TGTGCCAGCAGTGGGCCGTATTCACCCCTCCACTTT.

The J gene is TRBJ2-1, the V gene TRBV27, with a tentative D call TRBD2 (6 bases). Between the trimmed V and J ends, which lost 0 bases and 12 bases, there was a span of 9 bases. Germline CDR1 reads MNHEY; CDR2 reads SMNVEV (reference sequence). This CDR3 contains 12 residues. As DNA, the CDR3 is TGTGCCAGCAGTTTATCGGGAGGTGCGCAGTTCTTC. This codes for CASSLSGGAQFF.

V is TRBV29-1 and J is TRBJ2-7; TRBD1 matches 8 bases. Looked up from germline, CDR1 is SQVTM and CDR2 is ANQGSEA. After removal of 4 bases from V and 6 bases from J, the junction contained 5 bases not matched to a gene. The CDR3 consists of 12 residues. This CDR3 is CSVGTGITEQYF. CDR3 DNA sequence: TGCAGCGTTGGGACAGGGATTACCGAGCAGTACTTC.

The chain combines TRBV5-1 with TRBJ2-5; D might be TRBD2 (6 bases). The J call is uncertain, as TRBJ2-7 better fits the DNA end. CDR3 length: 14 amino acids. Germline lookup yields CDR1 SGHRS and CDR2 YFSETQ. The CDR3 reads CASSLEAGRGEQYF. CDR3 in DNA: TGCGCCAGCAGCTTGGAAGCAGGGCGGGGCGAGCAGTACTTC.

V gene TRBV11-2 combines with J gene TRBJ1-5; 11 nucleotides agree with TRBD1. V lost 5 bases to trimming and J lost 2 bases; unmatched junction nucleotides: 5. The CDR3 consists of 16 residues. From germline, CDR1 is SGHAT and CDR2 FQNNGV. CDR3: CASSQDRGPGNQPQHF. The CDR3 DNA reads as TGTGCCAGCAGCCAGGACAGGGGGCCGGGCAATCAGCCCCAGCATTTT.

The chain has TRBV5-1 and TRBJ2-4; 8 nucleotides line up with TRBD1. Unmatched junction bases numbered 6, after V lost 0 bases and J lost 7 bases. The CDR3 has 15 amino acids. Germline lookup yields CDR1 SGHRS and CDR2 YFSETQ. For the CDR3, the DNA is TGCGCCAGCAGCTTGGCCAGTCAGGGGGCGAACATTCAGTACTTC. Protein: CASSLASQGANIQYF.

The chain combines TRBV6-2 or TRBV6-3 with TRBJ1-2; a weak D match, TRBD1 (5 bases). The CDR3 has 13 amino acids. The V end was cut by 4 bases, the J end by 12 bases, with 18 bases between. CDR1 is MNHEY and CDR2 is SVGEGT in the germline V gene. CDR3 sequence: CASSWDGSFRHTF. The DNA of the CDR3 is TGTGCCAGCAGTTGGGACGGATCTTTTCGCCACACCTTC.

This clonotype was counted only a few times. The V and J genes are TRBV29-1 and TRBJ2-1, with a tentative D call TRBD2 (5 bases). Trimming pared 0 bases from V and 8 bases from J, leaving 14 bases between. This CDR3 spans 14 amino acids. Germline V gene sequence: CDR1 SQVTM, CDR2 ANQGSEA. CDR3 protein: CSVEDFGEYYEQFF. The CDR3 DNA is TGCAGCGTTGAAGATTTCGGGGAATATTATGAGCAGTTCTTC.

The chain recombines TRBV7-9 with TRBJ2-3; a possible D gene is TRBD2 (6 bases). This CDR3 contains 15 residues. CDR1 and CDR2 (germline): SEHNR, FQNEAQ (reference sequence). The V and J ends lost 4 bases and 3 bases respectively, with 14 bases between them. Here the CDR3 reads CASSSSGVETDTQYF. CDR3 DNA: TGTGCCAGCAGCTCGTCGGGGGTTGAGACAGATACGCAGTATTTT.

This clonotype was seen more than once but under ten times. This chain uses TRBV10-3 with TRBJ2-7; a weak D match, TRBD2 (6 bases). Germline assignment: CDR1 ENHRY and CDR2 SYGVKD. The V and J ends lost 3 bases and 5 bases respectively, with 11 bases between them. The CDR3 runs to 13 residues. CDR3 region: CAISDAGSHEQYF. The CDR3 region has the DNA TGTGCCATCAGTGATGCGGGGTCCCACGAGCAGTACTTC.

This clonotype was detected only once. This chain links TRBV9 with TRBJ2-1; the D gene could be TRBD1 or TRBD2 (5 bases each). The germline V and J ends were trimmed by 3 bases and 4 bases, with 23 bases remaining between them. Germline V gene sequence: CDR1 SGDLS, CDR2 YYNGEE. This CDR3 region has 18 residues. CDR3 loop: CASSGPQDGGSLYNEQFF. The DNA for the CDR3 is TGTGCCAGCAGCGGACCACAGGACGGAGGTTCTTTATACAATGAGCAGTTCTTC. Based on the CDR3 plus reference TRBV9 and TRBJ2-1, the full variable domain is DSGVTQTPKHLITATGQRVTLRCSPRSGDLSVYWYQQSLDQGLQFLIQYYNGEERAKGNILERFSAQQFPDLHSELNLSSLELGDSALYFCASSGPQDGGSLYNEQFFGPGTRLTVL.

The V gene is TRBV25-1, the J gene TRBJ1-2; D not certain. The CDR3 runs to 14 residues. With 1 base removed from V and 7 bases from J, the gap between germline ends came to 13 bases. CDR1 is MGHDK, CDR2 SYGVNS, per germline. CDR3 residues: CASSEFVRDRGYTF. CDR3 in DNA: TGTGCCAGCAGTGAATTTGTAAGGGATCGTGGCTACACCTTC.

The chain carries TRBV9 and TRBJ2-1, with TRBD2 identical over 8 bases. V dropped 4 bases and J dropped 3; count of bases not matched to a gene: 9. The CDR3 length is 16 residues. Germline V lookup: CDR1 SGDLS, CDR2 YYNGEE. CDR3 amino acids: CASSRGGSEIYNEQFF. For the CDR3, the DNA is TGTGCCAGCAGCCGGGGGGGTTCGGAGATCTACAATGAGCAGTTCTTC.

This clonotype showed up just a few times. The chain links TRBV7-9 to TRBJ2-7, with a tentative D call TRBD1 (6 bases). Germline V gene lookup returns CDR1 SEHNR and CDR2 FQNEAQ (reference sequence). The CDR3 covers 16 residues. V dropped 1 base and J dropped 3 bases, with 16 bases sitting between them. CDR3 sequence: CASSLDSGALIYEQYF. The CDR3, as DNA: TGTGCCAGCAGCTTAGATTCAGGGGCTCTGATCTACGAGCAGTACTTC.

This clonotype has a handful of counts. The DNA of the CDR3 is TGTGCCAGCAGCTGGAACAGGGAAACCTACGAGCAGTACTTC. This codes for CASSWNRETYEQYF. This sequence joins TRBV7-8 and TRBJ2-7; possibly TRBD1 for D (6 bases). The CDR3 length is 14 residues. CDR1 is SGHVS, CDR2 FQNEAQ, per germline. V lost 4 bases, J lost 2 bases, and 12 bases lay in between.

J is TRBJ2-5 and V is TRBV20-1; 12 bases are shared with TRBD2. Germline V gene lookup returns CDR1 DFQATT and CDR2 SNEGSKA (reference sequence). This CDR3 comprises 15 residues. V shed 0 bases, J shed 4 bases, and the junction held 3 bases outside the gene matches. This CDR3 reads CSARDASGGAETQYF. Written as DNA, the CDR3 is TGCAGTGCTAGAGATGCTAGCGGGGGGGCAGAGACCCAGTACTTC.

In nucleotides, the CDR3 is TGTGCCAGCGCATCCTATCAGGGGGATACCTACGAGCAGTACTTC. Its protein product is CASASYQGDTYEQYF. V and J are TRBV6-2 or TRBV6-3 and TRBJ2-7; 7 bases agree with TRBD1. Germline trimming cut 8 bases from V and 2 bases from J; bases unmatched to any gene: 12. The germline CDR1 and CDR2 sequences are MNHEY and SVGEGT. The CDR3 has 15 residues.